Sequencing of this T cell receptor beta chain was carried out in a study of blood T cell repertoires in COVID-19. Across the whole study: The analysed material was cDNA or gDNA that came from T cells, B-cell-depleted T cells, or PBMCs.

Measured with immunoSEQ multiplex PCR; TCRdb has only the in-frame clones, and not every one. The data show fewer than 200,000 clones, approximately 86% seen once. This CDR3 comprises 17 residues. The germline V gene encodes CDR1 MDHEN and CDR2 SYDVKM. V was clipped by 0 bases and J by 6 bases, with 17 bases between them. The clonotype was recovered from a man between 45 and 60 years old with active or convalescent COVID-19. The sequenced material came from peripheral blood. The V gene is TRBV28, the J gene TRBJ2-2; weak D call: TRBD2 (6 bases). The CDR3 spells CASSLWEGSLGPGELFF. In nucleotides, the CDR3 is TGTGCCAGCAGTTTATGGGAGGGCTCGTTAGGTCCCGGGGAGCTGTTTTTT.